The clone carrying this T cell receptor (beta chain) was seen only once. Its antigen is as yet unknown. The method was immunoSEQ multiplex PCR; TCRdb's version includes in-frame clones alone and lacks a portion of them. The data show under 300,000 clones, almost 90% seen once. These data are taken from a study of cytomegalovirus exposure and HLA in healthy donors. Study information: The same platform was used for the 120 validation repertoires and the roughly 700 first-cohort repertoires, a later analysis reported.

Trimming pared 5 bases from V and 0 bases from J, leaving 14 bases between. CDR1 and CDR2 from the germline V gene are SNHLY and FYNNEI. This CDR3 contains 16 residues. Study-wide results and caveats: First-cohort TCR clusters were later found to tend to co-occur in the 120 or so validation repertoires. Across donors, most TCRs were seen rarely, yet some public ones were widespread.

The chain joins TRBV2 to TRBJ1-5; the D gene is possibly TRBD1 (5 bases). This TCR was recovered from a woman aged 18-29 years in good health and CMV-seronegative. The sequencing input was PBMCs. CDR3 region: CASSSRDSNSNQPQHF. The CDR3 nucleotides are TGTGCCAGCAGTTCCCGGGACTCAAATAGCAATCAGCCCCAGCATTTT. The full variable domain, completed using reference TRBV2 and TRBJ1-5, is EPEVTQTPSHQVTQMGQEVILRCVPISNHLYFYWYRQILGQKVEFLVSFYNNEISEKSEIFDDQFSVERPDGSNFTLKIRSTKLEDSAMYFCASSSRDSNSNQPQHFGDGTRLSIL.